One sample yielded the 9 T cell receptor beta chains listed below, sequenced in a study of tumor-infiltrating lymphocytes in primary liver carcinoma (dated by TCRdb to about 2017). Without any cell sorting, total RNA and DNA were co-extracted from approximately 22-30 mg of bulk tissue using the AllPrep DNA/RNA mini kit. Sequenced on an Illumina HiSeq 2500. Starting from approximately 500 ng total RNA, TCRbeta-specific cDNA was produced by reverse transcription with a constant-region primer and ProtoScript II reverse transcriptase. TCRbeta libraries were built with three nested multiplex PCR rounds, a slightly modified ARM-PCR procedure. The first two PCR rounds used multiplex TRBV1-TRBV30 forward primers with a Cbeta reverse primer, each for approximately 11 cycles. TCRdb reran the public reads through fastp at Q25 and MiXCR, keeping productive beta chains. Each entry is one CDR3 protein sequence, shown with its most common DNA and genes. The sample records roughly 120,000 distinct CDR3 sequences, about 59% of which are singletons. In total, the top ten clones hold approximately 10% of the sample.

The specimen was liver tumor tissue from sampling region 1. The cell subset or site label here, explained by the study, means: tumor region T1, superior pole. These receptors came from an older woman with primary liver carcinoma and hepatitis B virus infection.

Remarks on this clonotype: This may come from a read error, since a much larger clone is one base off. The V gene is TRBV7-8, the J gene TRBJ2-7; D not certain. In germline, CDR1 is SGHVS, CDR2 FQNEAQ. This CDR3 has 14 amino acids. The CDR3 spells CASSPLENSHEQYF. CDR3 nucleotide sequence: TGTGCCAGCAGCCCCTTGGAGAACTCCCACGAGCAGTACTTC. The full variable domain, with the rest looked up from reference TRBV7-8 and TRBJ2-7, is GAGVSQSPRYKVAKRGQDVALRCDPISGHVSLFWYQQALGQGPEFLTYFQNEAQLDKSGLPSDRFFAERPEGSVSTLKIQRTQQEDSAVYLCASSPLENSHEQYFGPGTRLTVT.

In this sample, this clonotype turned up many times. The chain links TRBV29-1 to TRBJ1-4, with TRBD1 as a possible D gene (6 bases). The CDR3 loop spans 13 amino acids. Trimming removed 7 bases at V and 3 bases at J, with 12 bases between. Per germline, CDR1 SQVTM and CDR2 ANQGSEA. CDR3 nucleotide sequence: TGCAGCGCTACAGGGATAGCTAATGAAAAACTGTTTTTT. It encodes CSATGIANEKLFF. Based on the CDR3 plus reference TRBV29-1 and TRBJ1-4, the full variable domain is SAVISQKPSRDICQRGTSLTIQCQVDSQVTMMFWYRQQPGQSLTLIATANQGSEATYESGFVIDKFPISRPNLTFSTLTVSNMSPEDSSIYLCSATGIANEKLFFGSGTQLSVL.

For this clonotype: A junction boundary mismatches the germline segment, possibly from a read error. The CDR3 here is CASSSTVSTETFF. The CDR3 DNA sequence: TGTGCCAGCAGCTCGACAGTGAGCACTGAAACTTTCTTT. This sequence joins TRBV11-2 and TRBJ1-1; D possibly corresponds to TRBD1 (5 bases). CDR3 length: 13 amino acids. The germline V gene encodes CDR1 SGHAT and CDR2 FQNNGV.

This clonotype was observed at least ten times. This rearrangement joins TRBV5-1 to TRBJ1-1; a possible D gene is TRBD1 (6 bases). V was trimmed by 4 bases and J by 1 base, leaving 14 bases between them. The CDR3 is 15 amino acids. Looked up from germline, CDR1 is SGHRS and CDR2 is YFSETQ. The DNA of the CDR3 is TGCGCCAGCAGCGAGGAACAGGGACCGAACACTGAAGCTTTCTTT. This encodes CASSEEQGPNTEAFF.

Worth noting for this clonotype: One end of the junction does not line up with germline, which may come from a read error. The chain has TRBV11-2 and TRBJ2-1; D is possibly TRBD2 (5 bases). Per germline, CDR1 SGHAT and CDR2 FQNNGV. There are 15 residues in the CDR3. The CDR3 sequence is CVSGLTSPSTWEQFF. As DNA, the CDR3 is TGTGTCAGCGGCTTAACATCACCGTCCACGTGGGAGCAGTTCTTC.

As concerns this clonotype: A much larger clone lies a single base off, so this may be a read error. The rearrangement uses TRBV28 and TRBJ2-1; 7 positions agree with TRBD1. The V gene end was trimmed by 5 bases and the J gene end by 3 bases; junction bases not matched to a gene: 13. The CDR3 is 17 amino acids. CDR1 is MDHEN and CDR2 is SYDVKM in the germline V gene. In DNA, the CDR3 is TGTGCCAGCAGTGCACAAGGGGGCGCTCGTATCTACAATGAGCAGTTCTTC. This encodes CASSAQGGARIYNEQFF.

Comment on this clonotype: This may be a read error: a much more frequent sequence differs by one nucleotide. The chain has TRBV12-3 or TRBV12-4 and TRBJ2-1; TRBD1 agrees at 7 bases. The CDR3 extends over 12 amino acids. The DNA of the CDR3 is TGTGCCGGCAGTTTTGCTGGGACAGACAGTAACTTC. Residues: CAGSFAGTDSNF.

This clonotype was detected only once. A read error is possible here, since a much larger clone lies one base away. The chain employs TRBV10-1 and TRBJ1-5, with TRBD1 matching over 9 bases. Germline V gene sequence: CDR1 WNHNN, CDR2 SYGVQD (reference sequence). This CDR3 has 14 residues. The CDR3 reads CAGREDRGSQPQHF. DNA of the CDR3: TGCGCCGGCAGGGAAGACAGGGGGTCTCAGCCCCAGCATTTT.

About this clonotype: One end of the junction is discordant with germline, which a read error may explain. As DNA, the CDR3 is TGTGCCAACAGTTTAGGCGGGAGTCTGCATGAGCAGTTCTTC. This translates into CANSLGGSLHEQFF. The rearrangement uses TRBV28 and TRBJ2-1, with 7 bases lining up with TRBD2. This CDR3 contains 14 residues. The germline CDR1 and CDR2 sequences are MDHEN and SYDVKM.